A single sample is the source of the 25 T cell receptor beta chains below, sequenced in a study of technical replicates of blood from a few donors. The data were produced by immunoSEQ multiplex PCR, yet TCRdb's version contains in-frame clones alone and is incomplete. The sample has 95,000 to 100,000 clones, approximately 96% seen once; the top ten hold over 0.2%. The material sequenced was T cells isolated from PBMCs. Receptors originate from a human donor in good health.

The chain couples TRBV5-1 to TRBJ1-4, with a tentative D call TRBD1 (6 bases). V was pared by 3 bases and J by 7 bases, with 16 bases between. The CDR3 is 15 residues long. Germline V CDR1 and CDR2: SGHRS, YFSETQ. Here the CDR3 DNA reads TGCGCCAGCAGCTCCTCATCGGCAGGGGCTGAAAAACTGTTTTTT. Protein: CASSSSSAGAEKLFF.

The chain links TRBV6-5 to TRBJ2-7; possibly TRBD2 for D (6 bases). Trimming shortened V by 8 bases and J by 3 bases, and 17 bases separated the two germline ends. From germline, CDR1 is MNHEY and CDR2 SVGAGI. This CDR3 has 14 amino acids. The CDR3 coding sequence is TGTGCCAGCTCTCCTCCGGGACTCCACTACGAGCAGTACTTC. Translating it yields CASSPPGLHYEQYF.

The V call is TRBV7-9, the J call TRBJ1-4, with TRBD1 matching 9 bases. The CDR3 runs to 15 residues. The V segment lost 5 bases and the J segment 8 bases; nucleotides outside the gene matches: 9. CDR1 and CDR2 from the germline V gene are SEHNR and FQNEAQ (reference sequence). CDR3 sequence: CASSPSGQGVEKLFF. The CDR3 bases are TGTGCCAGCAGCCCTTCGGGACAGGGTGTAGAAAAACTGTTTTTT.

The chain links TRBV4-2 to TRBJ1-5, with 10 bases identical to TRBD1. The CDR3 extends over 18 amino acids. Germline V gene data show CDR1 as LGHNA and CDR2 as YNFKEQ. V lost 0 bases, J lost 5 bases, and 10 bases stayed unmatched. The CDR3 coding sequence is TGTGCCAGCAGCCAAGATCAAGGGACAGGGGCGACTTATCAGCCCCAGCATTTT. Amino acid sequence: CASSQDQGTGATYQPQHF.

This clone was counted a few times. This rearrangement joins TRBV6-1 to TRBJ1-1; TRBD1 agrees at 8 bases. The ends lost 8 bases at V and 0 bases at J; junction bases unmatched: 5. From germline, CDR1 is MNHNS and CDR2 SASEGT. The CDR3 is 14 residues long. The chain's CDR3 is CASGDRPVNTEAFF. CDR3 DNA sequence: TGTGCCAGCGGGGACAGGCCCGTGAACACTGAAGCTTTCTTT.

This sequence joins TRBV6-5 and TRBJ1-1; no firm D call. This CDR3 region has 13 residues. V dropped 7 bases and J dropped 0 bases, with 9 bases sitting between them. In germline, CDR1 is MNHEY, CDR2 SVGAGI. The chain's CDR3 is CASKPMLNTEAFF. The CDR3 region has the DNA TGTGCCAGCAAGCCCATGTTGAACACTGAAGCTTTCTTT.

V and J are TRBV15 and TRBJ2-7; 9 bases align to TRBD1. The germline CDR1 and CDR2 sequences are LNHNV and YYDKDF (reference sequence). CDR3 length: 13 amino acids. V was clipped by 3 bases and J by 7 bases; unmatched bases: 4. The chain's CDR3 is CATSRDRGREQYF. As DNA, the CDR3 is TGTGCCACCAGCAGGGACAGGGGTCGGGAGCAGTACTTC. The full variable domain, its missing parts supplied by reference TRBV15 and TRBJ2-7, is DAMVIQNPRYQVTQFGKPVTLSCSQTLNHNVMYWYQQKSSQAPKLLFHYYDKDFNNEADTPDNFQSRRPNTSFCFLDIRSPGLGDTAMYLCATSRDRGREQYFGPGTRLTVT.

This chain uses TRBV5-6 with TRBJ2-1; 11 bases are shared with TRBD2. V lost 7 bases and J lost 4; bases outside the gene matches: 4. Germline CDR1 SGHDT, CDR2 YYEEEE. The CDR3 contains 14 residues. CDR3 region: CASGGTSGYNEQFF. The CDR3 DNA sequence: TGTGCCAGCGGCGGGACTAGCGGTTACAATGAGCAGTTCTTC.

The chain links TRBV11-2 to TRBJ2-5; TRBD2 agrees at 7 bases. V lost 2 bases, J lost 3 bases, and 3 bases stayed unmatched. CDR3 length: 14 residues. Germline V gene lookup returns CDR1 SGHAT and CDR2 FQNNGV. CDR3 in DNA: TGTGCCAGCAGCTTATTGGCGGGAGAAGAGACCCAGTACTTC. It encodes CASSLLAGEETQYF.

This sequence joins TRBV9 and TRBJ2-2; 12 nucleotides agree with TRBD2. After removal of 4 bases from V and 5 bases from J, the junction contained 6 bases not matched to a gene. The CDR3 is 16 amino acids. Looked up from germline, CDR1 is SGDLS and CDR2 is YYNGEE. In DNA form, the CDR3 reads TGTGCCAGCAGCCCTAGCGGGGGGGGTTATACCGGGGAGCTGTTTTTT. Amino acid sequence: CASSPSGGGYTGELFF.

The chain joins TRBV9 to TRBJ1-3; 8 bases map to TRBD1. Germline assignment: CDR1 SGDLS and CDR2 YYNGEE. This CDR3 spans 15 amino acids. With 4 bases clipped from V and 8 bases from J, the junction kept 11 bases outside the gene matches. The chain's CDR3 is CASSPRGRGLDTIYF. The CDR3 DNA is TGTGCCAGCAGCCCCCGTGGCAGGGGGCTAGACACCATATATTTT. Together with reference TRBV9 and TRBJ1-3, the CDR3 gives the full variable domain: DSGVTQTPKHLITATGQRVTLRCSPRSGDLSVYWYQQSLDQGLQFLIQYYNGEERAKGNILERFSAQQFPDLHSELNLSSLELGDSALYFCASSPRGRGLDTIYFGEGSWLTVV.

This sequence joins TRBV5-1 and TRBJ2-2; a weak D match, TRBD1 (6 bases). The CDR3 has 15 amino acids. Germline V CDR1 and CDR2: SGHRS, YFSETQ. Trimming pared 0 bases from V and 5 bases from J, leaving 11 bases between. Here the CDR3 reads CASSLEGTMTGELFF. The CDR3 region has the DNA TGCGCCAGCAGCTTGGAAGGGACAATGACCGGGGAGCTGTTTTTT.

The chain carries TRBV9 and TRBJ2-2; 9 positions agree with TRBD2. CDR1 SGDLS and CDR2 YYNGEE come from the germline V gene. V was pared by 3 bases and J by 4 bases, with 1 base of the junction left unmatched. The CDR3 totals 14 residues. The CDR3 sequence: CASSGLAATGELFF. CDR3 DNA sequence: TGTGCCAGCAGCGGACTAGCGGCCACCGGGGAGCTGTTTTTT.

The chain links TRBV6-6 to TRBJ2-1; a possible D gene is TRBD2 (6 bases). This CDR3 has 15 amino acids. The V end lost 7 bases, the J end lost 1 base, and 14 bases lay between the germline ends. The germline V gene encodes CDR1 MNHNY and CDR2 SVGAGI (reference sequence). The CDR3 DNA reads TGTGCCAGCACCGACGTAGCGGCTTCCTACAATGAGCAGTTCTTC. Translation gives CASTDVAASYNEQFF.

The V and J genes are TRBV28 and TRBJ2-2; 8 bases line up with TRBD2. CDR1 is MDHEN, CDR2 SYDVKM, per germline. The CDR3 sequence is 17 residues long. The V and J ends lost 5 bases and 3 bases, in that order; junction bases with no gene match: 11. Here the CDR3 DNA reads TGTGCCAGCAGTCTCGGGACTAGGAGGACCTACACCGGGGAGCTGTTTTTT. It yields the protein CASSLGTRRTYTGELFF.

V usage is TRBV7-6 and J usage is TRBJ2-7, with 9 nucleotides matching TRBD2. V was clipped by 5 bases and J by 5 bases; unmatched bases: 7. Looked up from germline, CDR1 is SGHVS and CDR2 is FNYEAQ. The length of the CDR3 is 14 residues. The CDR3 coding sequence is TGTGCCAGCAGCGCCATAGCGGGAGCCGACGAGCAGTACTTC. Protein: CASSAIAGADEQYF. Complete variable domain (other parts from reference TRBV7-6 and TRBJ2-7): GAGVSQSPRYKVTKRGQDVALRCDPISGHVSLYWYRQALGQGPEFLTYFNYEAQQDKSGLPNDRFSAERPEGSISTLTIQRTEQRDSAMYRCASSAIAGADEQYFGPGTRLTVT.

This clone has a single count. This sequence joins TRBV6-1 and TRBJ2-7; TRBD2 aligns across 12 bases. CDR1 and CDR2 from the germline V gene are MNHNS and SASEGT. This CDR3 has 14 amino acids. The V segment lost 6 bases and the J segment 9 bases; nucleotides outside the gene matches: 9. The CDR3 loop reads CASSPTSGGNAQYF. The CDR3 DNA reads TGTGCCAGCAGCCCCACTAGCGGGGGGAACGCGCAGTACTTC.

The chain has TRBV27 and TRBJ2-1; D remains unclear. Germline CDR1 reads MNHEY; CDR2 reads SMNVEV (reference sequence). Trimming shortened V by 1 base and J by 6 bases, and 7 bases separated the two germline ends. There are 13 residues in the CDR3. CDR3 in amino acids: CASSLWATNEQFF. Written as DNA, the CDR3 is TGTGCCAGCAGTTTATGGGCCACCAATGAGCAGTTCTTC.

J is TRBJ2-7 and V is TRBV27, with 9 nucleotides matching TRBD1. Germline loops: CDR1 MNHEY, CDR2 SMNVEV (reference sequence). The CDR3 runs 13 residues. J gave up 3 bases and V 6 bases, and 3 bases lay outside the gene matches. CDR3 DNA: TGTGCCAGCAGCGACAGGGGGATCTACGAGCAGTACTTC. It encodes CASSDRGIYEQYF.

The CDR3 region has the DNA TGTGCCAGCTCATCGACAGACATGAACACTGAAGCTTTCTTT. It encodes CASSSTDMNTEAFF. V gene TRBV18 combines with J gene TRBJ1-1; D perhaps matches TRBD1 (5 bases). CDR3 size: 14 residues. V lost 5 bases and J lost 0, with 10 bases in between. Germline CDR1 and CDR2: KGHSH and LQKENI.

The gene calls are TRBV27 and TRBJ2-2, with a possible D match to TRBD1 (5 bases). Trimming shortened V by 1 base and J by 4 bases, and 16 bases separated the two germline ends. The CDR3 length is 17 residues. CDR1 and CDR2 from the germline V gene are MNHEY and SMNVEV (reference sequence). CDR3 region: CASSLYFGADPTGELFF. CDR3 in DNA: TGTGCCAGCAGTTTATATTTTGGGGCAGACCCCACCGGGGAGCTGTTTTTT.

The chain uses TRBV4-1 and TRBJ2-1; tentatively, D is TRBD2 (6 bases). Trimming left V 1 base short and J 4 bases short, with 29 bases between. The CDR3 totals 21 residues. CDR1 is MGHRA, CDR2 YSYEKL, per germline. CDR3: CASSQGDNQGWGSGVYNEQFF. The CDR3 DNA reads TGCGCCAGCAGCCAAGGCGATAATCAGGGCTGGGGTAGCGGAGTATACAATGAGCAGTTCTTC.

The gene calls are TRBV5-1 and TRBJ2-3; D call uncertain. Germline assignment: CDR1 SGHRS and CDR2 YFSETQ. Trimming pared 3 bases from V and 2 bases from J, leaving 7 bases between. CDR3 length: 13 residues. The CDR3 nucleotides read TGCGCCAGCAGCTCGCGGTACACAGATACGCAGTATTTT. Translated, it gives CASSSRYTDTQYF.

The chain recombines TRBV4-1 with TRBJ2-7; possibly TRBD1 for D (6 bases). The CDR3 is made up of 15 amino acids. V lost 1 base and J lost 2, with 12 bases in between. Germline V lookup: CDR1 MGHRA, CDR2 YSYEKL. The CDR3 protein is CASSQALQGTYEQYF. The CDR3 DNA reads TGCGCCAGCAGCCAAGCTTTACAGGGTACCTACGAGCAGTACTTC.

The rearrangement links TRBV30 to TRBJ1-2, with D unresolved. Germline lookup yields CDR1 GTSNPN and CDR2 SVGIG (reference sequence). The germline V and J ends were trimmed by 3 bases and 7 bases, with 9 bases remaining between them. The CDR3 is 11 amino acids. In DNA, the CDR3 is TGTGCCTGGAGAATAAGGAGTGGCTACACCTTC. As protein: CAWRIRSGYTF.